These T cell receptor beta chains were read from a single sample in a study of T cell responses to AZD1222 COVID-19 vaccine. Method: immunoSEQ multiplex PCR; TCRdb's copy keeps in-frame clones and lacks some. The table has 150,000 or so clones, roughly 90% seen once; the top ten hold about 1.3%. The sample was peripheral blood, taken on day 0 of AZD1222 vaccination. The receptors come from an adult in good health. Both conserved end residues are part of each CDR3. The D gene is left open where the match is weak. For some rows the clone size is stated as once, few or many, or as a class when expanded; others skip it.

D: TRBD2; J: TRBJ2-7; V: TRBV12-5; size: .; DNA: TGTGCTAGTGGTTTAAACTCCGGGACTAGCGTTCCCTACGAGCAGTACTTC; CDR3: CASGLNSGTSVPYEQYF
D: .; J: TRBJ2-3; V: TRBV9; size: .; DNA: TGTGCCAGCAGCGTAGTTGATTCTAGCACAGATACGCAGTATTTT; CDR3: CASSVVDSSTDTQYF
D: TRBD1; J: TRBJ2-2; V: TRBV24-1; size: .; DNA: TGTGCCACCAGTGAACAAGACAGGGGCAACACCGGGGAGCTGTTTTTT; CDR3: CATSEQDRGNTGELFF
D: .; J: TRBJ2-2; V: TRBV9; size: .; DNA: TGTGCCAGCAGCCAAACCGGGGAGCTGTTTTTT; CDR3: CASSQTGELFF
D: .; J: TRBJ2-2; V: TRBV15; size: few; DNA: TGTGCCACCAGCGGACTTTTGCAATCCGGGGAGCTGTTTTTT; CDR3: CATSGLLQSGELFF
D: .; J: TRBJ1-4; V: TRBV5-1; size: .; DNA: TGCGCCAGCAGCTGGGGTGAGACTAATGAAAAACTGTTTTTT; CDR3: CASSWGETNEKLFF
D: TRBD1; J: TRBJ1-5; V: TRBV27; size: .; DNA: TGTGCCAGCAGTTCCGGACAGGACTTCAATCAGCCCCAGCATTTT; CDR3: CASSSGQDFNQPQHF
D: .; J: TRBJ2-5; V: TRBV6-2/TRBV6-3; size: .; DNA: TGTGCCAGCAGTTTGCGTCAGCAGGGAACCCAGTACTTC; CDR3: CASSLRQQGTQYF
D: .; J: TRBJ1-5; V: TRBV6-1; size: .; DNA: TGTGCCAGCAGTGACACCCAGATTACGGCCCAGCATTTT; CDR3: CASSDTQITAQHF
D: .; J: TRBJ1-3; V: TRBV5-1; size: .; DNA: TGCGCCAGCAGCTTGGCCGTGGGGTCTGGAAACACCATATATTTT; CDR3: CASSLAVGSGNTIYF
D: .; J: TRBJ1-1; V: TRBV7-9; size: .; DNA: TGTGCCAGCAGCCCCAGGGGCGGTGAAGCTTTCTTT; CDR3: CASSPRGGEAFF
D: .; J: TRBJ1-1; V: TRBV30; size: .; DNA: TGTGCCTGGAGTTACAGGGTTGGGACTGAAGCTTTCTTT; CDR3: CAWSYRVGTEAFF
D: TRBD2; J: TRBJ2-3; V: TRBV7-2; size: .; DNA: TGTGCCAGCAGCCGGACTAGCGGGAGGGCCGGGGCAGATACGCAGTATTTT; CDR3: CASSRTSGRAGADTQYF
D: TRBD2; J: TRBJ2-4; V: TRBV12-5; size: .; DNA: TGTGCTAGTGGCGACTCCTCGCGGGAGGTTGGAAACATTCAGTACTTC; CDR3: CASGDSSREVGNIQYF